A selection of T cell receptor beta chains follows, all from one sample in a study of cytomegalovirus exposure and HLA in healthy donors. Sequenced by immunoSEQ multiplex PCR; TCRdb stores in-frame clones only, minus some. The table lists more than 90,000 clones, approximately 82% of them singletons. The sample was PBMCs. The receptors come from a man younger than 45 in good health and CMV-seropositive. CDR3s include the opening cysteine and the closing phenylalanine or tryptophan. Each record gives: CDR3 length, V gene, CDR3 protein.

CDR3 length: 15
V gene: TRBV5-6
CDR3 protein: CASRLGRELPYEQYF

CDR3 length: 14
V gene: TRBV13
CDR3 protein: CASSQGQLSYEQYF

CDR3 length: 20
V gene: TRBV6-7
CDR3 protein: CASSYPRAVRGPESNQPQHF

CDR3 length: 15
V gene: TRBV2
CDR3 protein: CASSEAAERGREQFF

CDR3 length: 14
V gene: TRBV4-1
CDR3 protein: CASSPLVSNQPQHF

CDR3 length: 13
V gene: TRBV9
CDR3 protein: CASSVSPGDIQYF

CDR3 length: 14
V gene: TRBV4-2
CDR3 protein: CASSQGGDRDEQYF

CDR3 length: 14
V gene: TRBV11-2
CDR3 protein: CASSLVGGVGEQFF

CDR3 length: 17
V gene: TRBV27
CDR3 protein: CASTSVPDRATNEKLFF

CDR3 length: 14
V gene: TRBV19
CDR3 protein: CASQAGAVGYGYTF

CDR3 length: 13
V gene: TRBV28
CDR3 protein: CASSNRGNQPQHF

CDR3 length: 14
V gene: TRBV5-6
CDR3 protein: CASSSGGWRVTQYF

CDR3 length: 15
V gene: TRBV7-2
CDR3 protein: CASSFGQGGGYEQYF

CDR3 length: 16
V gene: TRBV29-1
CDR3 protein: CSVKPGQGERGEKLFF

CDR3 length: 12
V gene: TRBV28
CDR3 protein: CASSPSSSPLHF

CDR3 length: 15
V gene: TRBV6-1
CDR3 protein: CASSFQTGTIYGYTF

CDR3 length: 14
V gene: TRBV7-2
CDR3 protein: CASSLGAGGDEQFF

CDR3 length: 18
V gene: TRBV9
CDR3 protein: CASSVEPAGGRSTGELFF

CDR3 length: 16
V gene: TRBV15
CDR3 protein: CATSRDWAGNTGELFF

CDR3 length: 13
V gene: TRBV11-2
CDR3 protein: CASSPPMQVGAFF

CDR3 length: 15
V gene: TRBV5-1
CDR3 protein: CASTYGGATNYGYTF

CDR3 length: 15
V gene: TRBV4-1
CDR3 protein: CASSQDRDRDYGYTF

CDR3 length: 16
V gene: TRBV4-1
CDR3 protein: CASAWPRGLAYNEQFF

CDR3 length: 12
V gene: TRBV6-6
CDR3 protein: CASRRPRETQYF

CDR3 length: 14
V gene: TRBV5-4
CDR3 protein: CASSFLTGGFGYTF

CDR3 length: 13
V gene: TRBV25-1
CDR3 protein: CASSFGSGYGYTF

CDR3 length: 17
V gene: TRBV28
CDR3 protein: CASRYPNPFSGANVLTF

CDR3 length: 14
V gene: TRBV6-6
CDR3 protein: CASSRTGEYSPLHF

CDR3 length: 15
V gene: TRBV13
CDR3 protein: CASSLSGTRNYEQYF